These 14 T cell receptor beta chains came from one sample sequenced in a study of T cells of healthy individuals. Each CDR3 protein is one row after TCRdb ran MiXCR on the 5' RACE reads. The sample contains 40,000 to 65,000 distinct CDR3 sequences, approximately 14% of which appear only once. These receptors were taken from a human donor in good health.

The chain joins TRBV2 to TRBJ1-5; 10 bases map to TRBD1. The length of the CDR3 is 15 residues. In germline, CDR1 is SNHLY, CDR2 FYNNEI. Losses at the gene ends were 8 bases for V and 4 bases for J; bases not matched to a gene: 8. DNA of the CDR3: TGTGCCAGCGGAAAGTCGGGACAGGGGAATCAGCCCCAGCATTTT. It is translated as CASGKSGQGNQPQHF.

This clonotype was observed a few times. This chain links TRBV6-1 with TRBJ2-3; 9 nucleotides line up with TRBD2. Germline V CDR1 and CDR2: MNHNS, SASEGT. The CDR3 is made up of 15 amino acids. J lost 2 bases, V lost 4 bases, and 4 bases had no gene match. The chain's CDR3 is CASSAAGGTTDTQYF. The DNA for the CDR3 is TGTGCCAGCAGTGCAGCGGGAGGAACCACAGATACGCAGTATTTT.

This clonotype was detected many times. The chain is built from TRBV5-4 and TRBJ2-5; unclear D gene. Germline CDR1 is SGHNT and CDR2 is YYREEE (reference sequence). Trimming removed 4 bases at V and 5 bases at J, with 15 bases between. There are 14 residues in the CDR3. The DNA for the CDR3 is TGTGCCAGCAGCGCTAACAGTCGTAGCGAGACCCAGTACTTC. Translation: CASSANSRSETQYF.

This clonotype was counted at least ten times. This chain uses TRBV20-1 with TRBJ2-1; 11 bases fit TRBD2. CDR1 is DFQATT, CDR2 SNEGSKA, per germline (reference sequence). V shed 3 bases and J 7 bases; nucleotides not matched to a gene: 8. This CDR3 comprises 15 residues. CDR3 residues: CSASLLAGVGNEQFF. CDR3 bases: TGCAGTGCTAGCCTACTAGCGGGAGTGGGTAATGAGCAGTTCTTC.

The table lists this clonotype with many counts. The rearrangement joins TRBV3-1 to TRBJ2-7; D gene uncertain. This CDR3 contains 13 residues. CDR1 and CDR2 (germline): LGHDT, YNNKEL (reference sequence). Trimming left V 1 base short and J 6 bases short, with 10 bases between. CDR3 nucleotide sequence: TGTGCCAGCAGCCAAGTCCGGTCGACCGAGCAGTACTTC. This translates into CASSQVRSTEQYF.

At least ten counts were recorded for this clonotype. CDR3: CSVEDRGHETQYF. The CDR3, as DNA: TGCAGCGTTGAAGACAGGGGGCATGAGACCCAGTACTTC. The rearrangement uses TRBV29-1 and TRBJ2-5; 8 positions agree with TRBD1. Germline assignment: CDR1 SQVTM and CDR2 ANQGSEA. J lost 5 bases, V lost 0 bases, and 2 bases had no gene match. The CDR3 is 13 amino acids.

Many counts were recorded for this clonotype. This rearrangement joins TRBV7-6 to TRBJ1-6, with 7 bases matching TRBD1. Germline V gene sequence: CDR1 SGHVS, CDR2 FNYEAQ. V dropped 5 bases and J dropped 7; count of bases not matched to a gene: 8. CDR3 length equals 15 residues. CDR3 sequence reads: CASSARGQENSPLHF. DNA of the CDR3: TGTGCCAGCAGCGCCCGAGGACAGGAAAATTCACCCCTCCACTTT.

This clonotype was counted ten times or more. The gene calls are TRBV20-1 and TRBJ2-6, with 7 positions matching TRBD1. The CDR3 runs to 15 residues. Germline V CDR1 and CDR2: DFQATT, SNEGSKA (reference sequence). Germline trimming cut 5 bases from V and 5 bases from J; bases unmatched to any gene: 9. The CDR3 coding sequence is TGCAGTGCTGAGGGGTCAGGGGGAAGGGCCAACGTCCTGACTTTC. It specifies CSAEGSGGRANVLTF.

At least ten counts were recorded for this clonotype. V usage is TRBV11-2 and J usage is TRBJ2-2; 13 nucleotides line up with TRBD2. The CDR3 is made up of 20 amino acids. The germline V gene has CDR1 SGHAT and CDR2 FQNNGV. The J segment lost 1 base and the V segment lost 1 base, leaving 9 bases of the junction unmatched. This CDR3 reads CASSLVRIGTSGKNTGELFF. CDR3 nucleotides: TGTGCCAGCAGCTTAGTACGCATTGGGACTAGCGGGAAGAACACCGGGGAGCTGTTTTTT.

J is TRBJ1-5 and V is TRBV7-2; D is unclear. The CDR3 totals 12 residues. Germline V CDR1 and CDR2: SGHTA, FQGNSA. The germline V and J ends were trimmed by 1 base and 3 bases, with 1 base remaining between them. The CDR3 here is CASSLVNQPQHF. The CDR3 DNA sequence: TGTGCCAGCAGCTTAGTCAATCAGCCCCAGCATTTT.

This clonotype showed up many times. The rearrangement joins TRBV28 to TRBJ2-1, with D perhaps matching TRBD2 (5 bases). This CDR3 is 17 amino acids long. The V gene's germline CDR1 is MDHEN and CDR2 SYDVKM. V was cut by 5 bases and J by 4 bases, with 21 bases left in between. CDR3 bases: TGTGCCAGCAGTCTTCGCCCGGCGGGCAGACCGTACAATGAGCAGTTCTTC. Its protein is CASSLRPAGRPYNEQFF. The full variable domain, in which reference TRBV28 and TRBJ2-1 provide the parts outside the CDR3, is DVKVTQSSRYLVKRTGEKVFLECVQDMDHENMFWYRQDPGLGLRLIYFSYDVKMKEKGDIPEGYSVSREKKERFSLILESASTNQTSMYLCASSLRPAGRPYNEQFFGPGTRLTVL.

This clonotype was recorded at least ten times. V usage is TRBV24-1 and J usage is TRBJ2-3; no reliable D call. The CDR3 is made up of 12 amino acids. Germline CDR1 is KGHDR and CDR2 is SFDVKD. The V end was cut by 6 bases, the J end by 6 bases, with 9 bases between. CDR3 nucleotide sequence: TGTGCCACCAGTCATCAGTCTGATACGCAGTATTTT. This encodes CATSHQSDTQYF.

This clonotype was counted a few times. The chain couples TRBV24-1 to TRBJ1-6; no clear D. The germline V gene has CDR1 KGHDR and CDR2 SFDVKD. This CDR3 contains 13 residues. V was cut by 0 bases and J by 10 bases, with 6 bases left in between. CDR3 bases: TGTGCCACCAGTGATTTGCAACAGTCACCCCTCCACTTT. It encodes CATSDLQQSPLHF.

This rearrangement joins TRBV13 to TRBJ1-5; a weak D match, TRBD1 (5 bases). Germline loops: CDR1 PRHDT, CDR2 FYEKMQ (reference sequence). Trimming removed 5 bases from V and 3 bases from J, with 8 bases in between. The CDR3 spans 13 residues. DNA of the CDR3: TGTGCCAGCAGCCAAGGGACCAATCAGCCCCAGCATTTT. It translates to CASSQGTNQPQHF.